Each of the 4 T cell receptor beta chains below was sequenced from the same sample in a study of technical replicates of blood from a handful of donors (dated by TCRdb to about 2017). Library preparation employed the immunoSEQ multiplex PCR assay. TCRdb's version of the immuneACCESS table is confined to in-frame rearrangements and falls short of the full clone set. An unresolved V gene accounts for under half of the shortfall where checked; the remainder is of unknown origin. The sample table records 76,000 or so clones; roughly nine tenths of these occur just once. The ten largest clones represent 0.25% of the sample. The sample consisted of T cells isolated from PBMCs. These receptors originate from a human donor in good health.

The rearrangement links TRBV11-2 to TRBJ1-1, with a weak D call TRBD1 (6 bases). V was pared by 4 bases and J by 8 bases, with 17 bases between. The CDR3 extends over 14 amino acids. In germline, CDR1 is SGHAT, CDR2 FQNNGV. CDR3 coding DNA: TGTGCCAGCAGCTCTGGACAGCCGGTACGGGAAGCTTTCTTT. It specifies CASSSGQPVREAFF.

The chain joins TRBV5-1 to TRBJ2-7; D unresolved. Germline CDR1 is SGHRS and CDR2 is YFSETQ. V lost 6 bases to trimming and J lost 2 bases, with 15 bases between them. The CDR3 runs 14 residues. The chain's CDR3 is CASNPPGRTYEQYF. Written as DNA, the CDR3 is TGCGCCAGCAACCCACCCGGCAGGACCTACGAGCAGTACTTC.

This CDR3 reads CASSQGSNQPQHF. DNA of the CDR3: TGTGCCAGCAGTCAGGGTAGCAATCAGCCCCAGCATTTT. This chain joins TRBV25-1 and TRBJ1-5, with TRBD1 as a possible D gene (5 bases). V lost 5 bases, J lost 0 bases, and 5 bases lay in between. The CDR3 is 13 residues long. Germline values: CDR1 MGHDK, CDR2 SYGVNS.

The chain joins TRBV10-1 to TRBJ1-2; D is uncertain. The CDR3 is 13 amino acids. The V end lost 3 bases, the J end lost 0 bases, and 5 bases lay between the germline ends. Germline V gene lookup returns CDR1 WNHNN and CDR2 SYGVQD (reference sequence). The CDR3 nucleotides read TGCGCCAGCAGTGACTCAGCTAACTATGGCTACACCTTC. This translates into CASSDSANYGYTF.